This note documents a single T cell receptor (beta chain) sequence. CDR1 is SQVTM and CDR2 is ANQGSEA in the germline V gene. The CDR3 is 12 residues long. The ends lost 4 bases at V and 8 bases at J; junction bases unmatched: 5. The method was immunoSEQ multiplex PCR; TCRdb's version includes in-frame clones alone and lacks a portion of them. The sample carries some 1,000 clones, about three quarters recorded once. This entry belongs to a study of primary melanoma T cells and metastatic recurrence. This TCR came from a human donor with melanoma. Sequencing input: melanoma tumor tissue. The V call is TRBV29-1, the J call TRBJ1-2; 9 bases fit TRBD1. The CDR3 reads CSVVQGAWGYTF. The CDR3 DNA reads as TGCAGCGTTGTACAGGGGGCCTGGGGCTACACCTTC.